These 6 T cell receptor beta chains were sequenced from one sample in a study of graft-versus-host responses after intestinal transplantation listed by TCRdb under 2021. In light of the paper, this sample's time point label describes: cells obtained before transplantation from donor or recipient. The receptor library was made with the immunoSEQ multiplex PCR assay. TCRdb stores this immuneACCESS table with in-frame sequences only. Part of the clones is absent; in the studies checked, under half of the shortfall reflects unresolved V genes, and no reason is known for the rest. In all, the sample holds about 97,000 clones, and about nine tenths of those were seen once. Around 0.07% of the sample goes to the ten largest clones. No cognate antigen is known for these TCRs. Here the sequenced sample was unstimulated CD8+ T cells sorted from spleen or lymph node cells, taken before transplant. These receptors were obtained from a human donor who was the organ donor for an intestinal transplant.

V is TRBV28 and J is TRBJ1-1; 11 positions match TRBD1. Germline CDR1 reads MDHEN; CDR2 reads SYDVKM. The CDR3 is 14 residues long. J lost 5 bases, V lost 6 bases, and 5 bases had no gene match. CDR3 residues: CASREDRGPTEAFF. Written as DNA, the CDR3 is TGTGCCAGCAGAGAGGACAGGGGGCCAACTGAAGCTTTCTTT.

The chain has TRBV13 and TRBJ2-7; tentatively, D is TRBD2 (6 bases). The CDR3 loop spans 14 amino acids. Per germline, CDR1 PRHDT and CDR2 FYEKMQ (reference sequence). Trimming took off 0 bases at V and 0 bases at J, with 6 bases between the two ends. CDR3 DNA: TGTGCCAGCAGCTTAGGGACTAGCTCCTACGAGCAGTACTTC. Encoded protein: CASSLGTSSYEQYF. Full variable domain (missing parts from reference TRBV13 and TRBJ2-7): AAGVIQSPRHLIKEKRETATLKCYPIPRHDTVYWYQQGPGQDPQFLISFYEKMQSDKGSIPDRFSAQQFSDYHSELNMSSLELGDSALYFCASSLGTSSYEQYFGPGTRLTVT.

The chain couples TRBV7-3 to TRBJ2-3; D might be TRBD1 (6 bases). The CDR3 is made up of 16 amino acids. Looked up from germline, CDR1 is SGHTA and CDR2 is FQGTGA. Trimming removed 1 base at V and 2 bases at J, with 13 bases between. For the CDR3, the DNA is TGTGCCAGCAGCTTAAATGGAGGACAGATCACAGATACGCAGTATTTT. It encodes CASSLNGGQITDTQYF. The variable domain in full, completed from reference TRBV7-3 and TRBJ2-3, reads GAGVSQTPSNKVTEKGKYVELRCDPISGHTALYWYRQSLGQGPEFLIYFQGTGAADDSGLPNDRFFAVRPEGSVSTLKIQRTERGDSAVYLCASSLNGGQITDTQYFGPGTRLTVL.

V is TRBV9 and J is TRBJ2-3, with TRBD2 matching over 11 bases. Germline CDR1 SGDLS, CDR2 YYNGEE. V trimming: 3 bases; J trimming: 6 bases; junction bases outside the gene matches: 6. The CDR3 spans 15 residues. CDR3: CASSELAGGYDTQYF. DNA of the CDR3: TGTGCCAGCAGCGAGCTAGCGGGGGGTTATGATACGCAGTATTTT.

This clone came up once. This sequence joins TRBV6-5 and TRBJ2-7; 11 bases fit TRBD1. Germline lookup yields CDR1 MNHEY and CDR2 SVGAGI. The trim removed 7 bases at V and 0 bases at J, leaving 5 bases unmatched. The CDR3 is made up of 15 amino acids. CDR3: CASTSGTGGSYEQYF. In nucleotides, the CDR3 is TGTGCCAGCACCTCGGGGACAGGGGGCTCCTACGAGCAGTACTTC.

A note on this clone: Distinct nucleotide sequences in the sample also encode this CDR3. This sequence joins TRBV5-1 and TRBJ1-1; a weak D match, TRBD1 (5 bases). The CDR3 contains 15 residues. V dropped 0 bases and J dropped 5 bases, with 14 bases sitting between them. Germline-derived CDR1 and CDR2 are SGHRS and YFSETQ. CDR3 DNA sequence: TGCGCCAGCAGCTTGGTGGGCCAGGGTGAAACTGAAGCTTTCTTT. Protein product: CASSLVGQGETEAFF.